Here is one T cell receptor beta chain with its context. The time point was: patch test 2, 6 weeks after DPC sensitization. Sample treatment: therapeutic diphenylcyclopropenone sensitization with weekly scalp DPC. The data belong to a study of human T cells and chemical hapten exposure. TCRdb re-called the RACE reads with MiXCR, one entry per CDR3 protein. The data show about 140,000 distinct CDR3 sequences, 10% to 15% seen once. The CDR3 contains 14 residues. V lost 3 bases and J 0 bases, leaving 6 bases between the germline ends. CDR1 is SGHTA and CDR2 is FQGNSA in the germline V gene. The source is a woman aged 45-60 years with alopecia areata. Some clones in this sample may be carry-over from other donors' samples. The rearrangement uses TRBV7-2 and TRBJ2-1; D is ambiguous. This specimen consisted of whole blood, obtained in connection with sensitization to the hapten diphenylcyclopropenone (DPC). The CDR3 bases are TGTGCCAGCAGCTTGTCCAGCTCCTACAATGAGCAGTTCTTC. This sequence encodes CASSLSSSYNEQFF. The variable domain in full, with the rest retrieved from reference TRBV7-2 and TRBJ2-1, is GAGVSQSPSNKVTEKGKDVELRCDPISGHTALYWYRQSLGQGLEFLIYFQGNSAPDKSGLPSDRFSAERTGGSVSTLTIQRTQQEDSAVYLCASSLSSSYNEQFFGPGTRLTVL.